Below are 28 T cell receptor beta chains sequenced from a single sample in a study of T cells in Graves' hyperthyroidism and ophthalmopathy. Amplification yielded TCR beta CDR3 regions, with RNA transcripts as the source. First-round RT-PCR of the TCR CDR3 relied on the HTBI primer set. TCRdb re-derived calls from the multiplex PCR reads in MiXCR, one entry per CDR3 protein. The repertoire holds about 380,000 distinct CDR3 sequences, with approximately 18% as singletons. The sequenced sample was blood. These receptors all stem from a man aged 18 to 30 with Graves' ophthalmopathy.

This clonotype was seen repeatedly, ten times or more. V gene TRBV7-9 combines with J gene TRBJ1-6, with D maybe TRBD1 (6 bases). The CDR3 covers 15 residues. Germline V gene sequence: CDR1 SEHNR, CDR2 FQNEAQ (reference sequence). Trimming stripped 1 base from V and 8 bases from J, with 12 bases between. The chain's CDR3 is CASSLVQGRDSPLHF. The CDR3 nucleotides are TGTGCCAGCAGCTTAGTCCAGGGGAGGGATTCACCCCTCCACTTT.

This clonotype came up many times. The CDR3: CASSLNREGSWSPLHF. The CDR3 bases are TGTGCCAGCAGCTTGAACAGGGAAGGGAGTTGGTCACCCCTCCACTTT. The chain carries TRBV11-2 and TRBJ1-6; tentatively, D is TRBD1 (6 bases). The CDR3 runs 16 residues. The V gene's germline CDR1 is SGHAT and CDR2 FQNNGV. V was trimmed by 3 bases and J by 10 bases, leaving 19 bases between them.

This clonotype was counted at least ten times. V and J are TRBV7-2 and TRBJ2-5, with 9 bases matching TRBD2. The germline V gene encodes CDR1 SGHTA and CDR2 FQGNSA. This CDR3 region has 14 residues. Unmatched junction bases numbered 6, after V lost 5 bases and J lost 5 bases. CDR3 region: CASSQLAGGETQYF. As DNA, the CDR3 is TGTGCCAGCAGCCAACTAGCGGGTGGGGAGACCCAGTACTTC.

This clonotype was detected ten times or more. The gene calls are TRBV9 and TRBJ1-1, with unresolved D. Germline assignment: CDR1 SGDLS and CDR2 YYNGEE. CDR3 length: 15 amino acids. V was cut by 0 bases and J by 0 bases, with 9 bases left in between. The CDR3 DNA reads as TGTGCCAGCAGCGTAGTGTCGCGCATGAACACTGAAGCTTTCTTT. This gives the protein CASSVVSRMNTEAFF.

This sequence joins TRBV19 and TRBJ1-4; D remains ambiguous. V shed 5 bases and J shed 5 bases, with 6 bases lying between them. Germline loops: CDR1 LNHDA, CDR2 SQIVND (reference sequence). CDR3 length: 12 residues. This CDR3 reads CASSEGNEKLFF. Here the CDR3 DNA reads TGTGCCAGTAGTGAAGGGAATGAAAAACTGTTTTTT. Full variable domain (remainder filled in from reference TRBV19 and TRBJ1-4): DGGITQSPKYLFRKEGQNVTLSCEQNLNHDAMYWYRQDPGQGLRLIYYSQIVNDFQKGDIAEGYSVSREKKESFPLTVTSAQKNPTAFYLCASSEGNEKLFFGSGTQLSVL.

V gene TRBV28 combines with J gene TRBJ1-5; D gene unclear. Trimming removed 6 bases at V and 3 bases at J, with 21 bases between. This CDR3 is 17 amino acids long. CDR1 and CDR2 (germline): MDHEN, SYDVKM. CDR3 residues: CASRVAVGQSFNQPQHF. Here the CDR3 DNA reads TGTGCCAGCAGGGTAGCTGTGGGTCAGAGCTTCAATCAGCCCCAGCATTTT.

The chain uses TRBV7-3 and TRBJ2-7; tentatively, D is TRBD1 or TRBD2 (6 bases each). Germline V gene lookup returns CDR1 SGHTA and CDR2 FQGTGA. Trimming shortened V by 1 base and J by 5 bases, and 18 bases separated the two germline ends. The CDR3 spans 16 residues. The CDR3 DNA reads TGTGCCAGCAGCTTAATTGCCTTGGACAGCGGGCACGAGCAGTACTTC. Its translation: CASSLIALDSGHEQYF. The entire variable domain, with the rest obtained from reference TRBV7-3 and TRBJ2-7, is as follows: GAGVSQTPSNKVTEKGKYVELRCDPISGHTALYWYRQSLGQGPEFLIYFQGTGAADDSGLPNDRFFAVRPEGSVSTLKIQRTERGDSAVYLCASSLIALDSGHEQYFGPGTRLTVT.

The sample holds many counts of this clonotype. V usage is TRBV20-1 and J usage is TRBJ2-3; D is unclear. CDR1 is DFQATT and CDR2 is SNEGSKA in the germline V gene (reference sequence). This CDR3 contains 10 residues. The chain's CDR3 is CKEVPDTQYF. In DNA, the CDR3 is TGCAAAGAGGTGCCAGATACGCAGTATTTT.

To note about this clonotype: A much larger clonotype is one base distant, so this may be a read error. The conserved closing phenylalanine or tryptophan is absent in this CDR3, likely reflecting a read error. The chain uses TRBV2 and TRBJ2-7; D not certain. This CDR3 spans 14 amino acids. Deletions cut 2 bases from V and 2 bases from J, with 10 bases between. CDR1 and CDR2 (germline): SNHLY, FYNNEI. CDR3 residues: CASSEPVVTYEQYL. DNA of the CDR3: TGTGCCAGCAGTGAACCCGTAGTAACCTACGAGCAGTACTTA.

This clonotype was counted ten times or more. The J gene is TRBJ1-1, the V gene TRBV18; 7 bases match TRBD1. The CDR3 has 15 residues. Per germline, CDR1 KGHSH and CDR2 LQKENI. With V trimmed by 1 base and J by 1 base, 3 bases remained unmatched. The CDR3 spells CASSPLDRANTEAFF. In DNA, the CDR3 is TGTGCCAGCTCACCACTAGACAGGGCGAACACTGAAGCTTTCTTT.

V and J are TRBV13 and TRBJ1-6; D call uncertain. This CDR3 has 15 amino acids. Trimming removed 1 base from V and 7 bases from J, with 11 bases in between. Germline V CDR1 and CDR2: PRHDT, FYEKMQ (reference sequence). The CDR3 region has the DNA TGTGCCAGCAGCTTAGTAACCGGGCTCAATTCACCCCTCCACTTT. Its translation is CASSLVTGLNSPLHF.

In this sample, this clonotype turned up a few times. The chain couples TRBV9 to TRBJ1-5; perhaps TRBD1 as D (6 bases). Germline CDR1 SGDLS, CDR2 YYNGEE. Trimming removed 7 bases from V and 7 bases from J, with 12 bases in between. The CDR3 sequence is 12 residues long. The CDR3 coding sequence is TGTGCCAGCGGAGAACAGGGCCAGCCCCAGCATTTT. Its protein product is CASGEQGQPQHF.

The DNA of the CDR3 is TGTGCCAGCAAATTCTCCGGGGAGCTGTTTTTT. Amino acids: CASKFSGELFF. This chain joins TRBV11-1 and TRBJ2-2; no clear D gene. Deletions cut 7 bases from V and 6 bases from J, with 6 bases between. CDR1 and CDR2 (germline): SGHAT, FQDESV (reference sequence). CDR3 length: 11 amino acids.

This clonotype was recorded at least ten times. The V gene is TRBV28, the J gene TRBJ1-2; a weak D match, TRBD1 (6 bases). Germline CDR1 MDHEN, CDR2 SYDVKM. This CDR3 comprises 11 residues. The V gene lost 5 bases and the J gene lost 13 bases, with 14 bases spanning the gap. The CDR3 region is CASSIQRQATF. The CDR3 coding sequence is TGTGCCAGCAGTATCCAACGACAGGCCACCTTC.

This clonotype was counted many times. V gene TRBV12-3 or TRBV12-4 combines with J gene TRBJ1-2, with 9 bases lining up with TRBD1. This CDR3 has 15 residues. V was clipped by 5 bases and J by 2 bases; unmatched bases: 6. CDR3 DNA sequence: TGTGCCAGCAGTCCCCGACAGGGGGGCAACTATGGCTACACCTTC. The encoded protein is CASSPRQGGNYGYTF.

This chain connects TRBV9 to TRBJ2-3; perhaps D is TRBD1 or TRBD2 (6 bases each). CDR1 is SGDLS, CDR2 YYNGEE, per germline. This CDR3 comprises 16 residues. Between the trimmed V and J ends, which lost 3 bases and 0 bases, there was a span of 14 bases. CDR3 residues: CASSAWGASSTDTQYF. In nucleotides, the CDR3 is TGTGCCAGCAGCGCCTGGGGGGCTAGTAGCACAGATACGCAGTATTTT.

Many counts were recorded for this clonotype. V gene TRBV6-1 combines with J gene TRBJ2-2, with TRBD1 as a possible D gene (7 bases). The CDR3 is 16 amino acids. Germline assignment: CDR1 MNHNS and CDR2 SASEGT. V was pared by 6 bases and J by 0 bases, with 14 bases between. The CDR3 loop is CASRRGDSSNTGELFF. CDR3 sequence (DNA): TGTGCCAGCAGAAGGGGGGACAGTTCGAACACCGGGGAGCTGTTTTTT.

Turning to this clonotype: A read error is possible here, since a much larger clone lies one base away. This sequence joins TRBV28 and TRBJ2-5; 9 nucleotides agree with TRBD1. CDR1 MDHEN and CDR2 SYDVKM come from the germline V gene. The CDR3 contains 15 residues. The CDR3 nucleotides are TGTACCAGCAGTCCTCTACAGGGGGCTGGGGAGACCCAGTACTTC. Its translation: CTSSPLQGAGETQYF.

The rearrangement joins TRBV6-1 to TRBJ2-2, with unresolved D. V dropped 0 bases and J dropped 9 bases, with 5 bases sitting between them. Germline V gene data show CDR1 as MNHNS and CDR2 as SASEGT. The CDR3 loop spans 12 amino acids. The CDR3 sequence: CASSEARWELFF. CDR3 DNA: TGTGCCAGCAGTGAAGCGCGTTGGGAGCTGTTTTTT.

The table lists this clonotype with many counts. The CDR3 DNA reads as TGTGCCAGCAGCCAAGGGGGGTCAAAGACCACTGAAGCTTTCTTT. Translating gives CASSQGGSKTTEAFF. J is TRBJ1-1 and V is TRBV3-1, with a possible D match to TRBD1 (5 bases). Germline V lookup: CDR1 LGHDT, CDR2 YNNKEL (reference sequence). Trimming cost V 1 base and J 4 bases, with 13 bases left between them. The CDR3 length is 15 residues. Supplemented by reference TRBV3-1 and TRBJ1-1, the full variable domain reads DTAVSQTPKYLVTQMGNDKSIKCEQNLGHDTMYWYKQDSKKFLKIMFSYNNKELIINETVPNRFSPKSPDKAHLNLHINSLELGDSAVYFCASSQGGSKTTEAFFGQGTRLTVV.

This clonotype was picked up many times. This chain joins TRBV2 and TRBJ2-1, with TRBD2 identical over 10 bases. Germline CDR1 is SNHLY and CDR2 is FYNNEI. The trim removed 6 bases at V and 7 bases at J, leaving 6 bases unmatched. This CDR3 has 14 residues. CDR3 residues: CASSPGLATNEQFF. The CDR3 DNA follows: TGTGCCAGCAGCCCGGGACTAGCGACAAATGAGCAGTTCTTC.

This clonotype was seen ten or more times. The CDR3 DNA reads TGTGCCAGCAGTTCCACGGGCATAGAATACGAGCAGTACTTC. Its protein is CASSSTGIEYEQYF. The V and J genes are TRBV6-1 and TRBJ2-7; unclear D gene. CDR3 length: 14 residues. Germline CDR1 reads MNHNS; CDR2 reads SASEGT. The V and J ends lost 5 bases and 4 bases respectively, with 15 bases between them.

The sample holds a few counts of this clonotype. The V gene is TRBV5-8, the J gene TRBJ2-3; TRBD1 is a possible D gene (5 bases). This CDR3 is 15 amino acids long. V lost 0 bases to trimming and J lost 0 bases, with 8 bases between them. Germline values: CDR1 SGHTS, CDR2 YDEGEE. The chain's CDR3 is CASSLEGKSTDTQYF. The CDR3 nucleotides are TGTGCCAGCAGCTTGGAGGGGAAAAGCACAGATACGCAGTATTTT.

This clonotype was counted ten times or more. This chain links TRBV7-6 with TRBJ2-2; either TRBD1 or TRBD2 may fit D (5 bases each). This CDR3 comprises 16 residues. Deletions cut 5 bases from V and 6 bases from J, with 19 bases between. Germline lookup yields CDR1 SGHVS and CDR2 FNYEAQ. CDR3 bases: TGTGCCAGCAGCCACCGTGGCAGGGTGGGGGCCGGGGAGCTGTTTTTT. Translation gives CASSHRGRVGAGELFF.

This clonotype was observed a few times. The chain is built from TRBV12-5 and TRBJ2-1, with 7 bases lining up with TRBD1. Germline V gene data show CDR1 as LGHNT and CDR2 as FRNRAP. The CDR3 runs to 12 residues. V dropped 6 bases and J dropped 7; count of bases not matched to a gene: 3. Written as DNA, the CDR3 is TGTGCTAGTGGCCAGGGGGAAAATGAGCAGTTCTTC. Its protein product is CASGQGENEQFF.

CDR3 residues: CASSTAGGYGYTF. DNA for the CDR3: TGTGCCAGTAGTACCGCCGGCGGCTATGGCTACACCTTC. The chain is built from TRBV19 and TRBJ1-2; D call uncertain. The length of the CDR3 is 13 residues. Germline V gene data show CDR1 as LNHDA and CDR2 as SQIVND (reference sequence). V lost 4 bases and J lost 4, with 10 bases in between.

This clonotype occurred many times. The chain combines TRBV6-2 or TRBV6-3 with TRBJ2-1; TRBD2 matches at 7 bases. With 6 bases clipped from V and 8 bases from J, the junction kept 10 bases outside the gene matches. The CDR3 totals 14 residues. The germline gives CDR1 MNHEY, CDR2 SVGEGT. CDR3 nucleotide sequence: TGTGCCAGCAGACGGGACTACTTATTCGATGAGCAGTTCTTC. Its translation: CASRRDYLFDEQFF.

This clonotype was counted at least ten times. The chain uses TRBV18 and TRBJ1-2; 7 bases are a match to TRBD1. Trimming cost V 3 bases and J 8 bases; bases outside gene matches: 9. Germline V CDR1 and CDR2: KGHSH, LQKENI. The CDR3 extends over 14 amino acids. CDR3 region: CASSPQDRARGYTF. The CDR3 coding sequence is TGTGCCAGCTCACCCCAAGACAGGGCTCGGGGCTACACCTTC.